The subject of this entry is one T cell receptor beta chain. The antigen is unknown. Clones were sequenced by immunoSEQ multiplex PCR, and TCRdb holds only the in-frame ones, with some missing. The sample records under 200,000 clones, roughly 87% being singletons. This sample was included in a study of T cell responses to AZD1222 COVID-19 vaccine. Whole-study results and caveats: Every sample of the repertoires postdated the peak T cell response.

CDR3 length: 15 residues. V lost 4 bases and J 3 bases, leaving 15 bases between the germline ends. Looked up from germline, CDR1 is LNHDA and CDR2 is SQIVND (reference sequence). This TCR derives from an adult who received the AZD1222 COVID-19 vaccine. The input for sequencing was peripheral blood, taken 28 days after the second AZD1222 dose. The chain recombines TRBV19 with TRBJ1-2; D is perhaps TRBD1 (5 bases). The CDR3 nucleotides read TGTGCCAGTAGTACGGGCACAGGCCGATACTATGGCTACACCTTC. Residues: CASSTGTGRYYGYTF.